This T cell receptor (beta chain) was recorded in a study of post-analysis software for immune sequencing data. Study results and caveats: With TRBV5-6, TRBV5-1 and TRBV20-1 included, 4 or 5 TRBV segments were more frequent in patients than in controls.

Unique-molecular-identifier-tagged TCR beta cDNA libraries were used. The T cell input of about 1 to 10 million gave a few hundred thousand cDNA molecules. From the PCR reads, TCRdb called clonotypes with MiXCR, one entry per CDR3 protein. This table holds hundreds of thousands of distinct CDR3 sequences, about 60% found once. In the case of this clonotype: What it binds is unknown.

The CDR3 has 15 amino acids. Trimming left V 1 base short and J 2 bases short, with 6 bases between. Germline lookup yields CDR1 MGHRA and CDR2 YSYEKL. Sequencing input: blood. This chain links TRBV4-1 with TRBJ1-6; no clear D. This receptor was taken from a girl aged 2 to 10 with multiple sclerosis. The CDR3 loop is CASSQGDTYNSPLHF. DNA for the CDR3: TGCGCCAGCAGCCAAGGTGACACCTATAATTCACCCCTCCACTTT.